Presented here are 31 T cell receptor beta chains from one specimen sequenced in a study of cytomegalovirus exposure and HLA in healthy donors. This PCR relied on a set of 60 Vbeta primers and 13 Jbeta primers. Data came from immunoSEQ multiplex PCR; TCRdb stores just in-frame clones and leaves some out. The sample has 55,000 to 65,000 clones; roughly 77% are singletons. Input material: PBMCs. The source is a woman aged 40-49 years in good health and CMV-seropositive.

This chain links TRBV6-4 with TRBJ2-2, with TRBD1 matching over 8 bases. Losses at the gene ends were 5 bases for V and 4 bases for J; bases not matched to a gene: 3. Germline assignment: CDR1 MRHNA and CDR2 SNTAGT. The CDR3 runs to 14 residues. The CDR3 reads CASSLQGGTGELFF. The CDR3, as DNA: TGTGCCAGCAGTCTACAGGGGGGCACCGGGGAGCTGTTTTTT.

This clone was counted between two and nine times. The genes are TRBV5-1 and TRBJ1-1; 8 nucleotides line up with TRBD1. This CDR3 contains 13 residues. Losses at the gene ends were 1 base for V and 7 bases for J; bases not matched to a gene: 3. From germline, CDR1 is SGHRS and CDR2 YFSETQ. The CDR3 nucleotides are TGCGCCAGCAGCTTGTCAGGGGGCCTTGAAGCTTTCTTT. Amino acid sequence: CASSLSGGLEAFF.

The chain couples TRBV13 to TRBJ2-5; D perhaps matches TRBD1 (6 bases). CDR3 length: 14 residues. Trimming left V 5 bases short and J 4 bases short, with 14 bases between. Germline loops: CDR1 PRHDT, CDR2 FYEKMQ (reference sequence). CDR3 region: CASSDMDSRETQYF. CDR3 nucleotide sequence: TGTGCCAGCAGCGATATGGACAGCAGAGAGACCCAGTACTTC.

The chain recombines TRBV6-1 with TRBJ2-7; weak D call: TRBD2 (7 bases). Germline V gene lookup returns CDR1 MNHNS and CDR2 SASEGT. The germline V and J ends were trimmed by 2 bases and 7 bases, with 18 bases remaining between them. This CDR3 is built from 15 residues. The CDR3 region is CASSEIGGGAEEQYF. The CDR3 nucleotides are TGTGCCAGCAGTGAAATTGGTGGGGGGGCCGAGGAGCAGTACTTC.

The chain carries TRBV18 and TRBJ1-6; 7 bases align to TRBD1. The ends lost 6 bases at V and 5 bases at J; junction bases unmatched: 10. Germline V gives CDR1 KGHSH, CDR2 LQKENI. CDR3 size: 16 residues. CDR3 DNA: TGTGCCAGCTCTAGGGACAGACCTGGGGATAATTCACCCCTCCACTTT. This gives the protein CASSRDRPGDNSPLHF.

V gene TRBV7-9 combines with J gene TRBJ2-7; 7 bases are a match to TRBD1. The germline CDR1 and CDR2 sequences are SEHNR and FQNEAQ (reference sequence). This CDR3 region has 14 residues. V trimming: 5 bases; J trimming: 2 bases; junction bases outside the gene matches: 6. The CDR3 nucleotides read TGTGCCAGCAGCCAGCGGACAGGCCCCTACGAGCAGTACTTC. This codes for CASSQRTGPYEQYF.

V gene TRBV6-6 combines with J gene TRBJ2-1; 12 positions match TRBD2. The CDR3 sequence is 15 residues long. The trim removed 6 bases at V and 9 bases at J, leaving 9 bases unmatched. CDR1 and CDR2 (germline): MNHNY, SVGAGI (reference sequence). The CDR3 region is CASSPSSGGAFEQFF. The CDR3 DNA sequence: TGTGCCAGCAGCCCATCTAGCGGGGGGGCCTTTGAGCAGTTCTTC.

Details on this clone: Other DNA sequences within the sample encode an identical CDR3. The chain couples TRBV27 to TRBJ2-1; the D gene is possibly TRBD1 (6 bases). CDR1 is MNHEY and CDR2 is SMNVEV in the germline V gene (reference sequence). The germline V and J ends were trimmed by 4 bases and 0 bases, with 16 bases remaining between them. The CDR3 runs 17 residues. This CDR3 is CASSSPLRDNSYNEQFF. CDR3 nucleotide sequence: TGTGCCAGCAGTTCCCCTCTCCGGGACAACTCCTACAATGAGCAGTTCTTC.

This sequence joins TRBV19 and TRBJ2-7, with a possible D match to TRBD1 (6 bases). The CDR3 loop spans 15 amino acids. Trimming removed 5 bases from V and 5 bases from J, with 19 bases in between. The V gene's germline CDR1 is LNHDA and CDR2 SQIVND (reference sequence). The CDR3 bases are TGTGCCAGTAGTTGGGGCCAGGGGAGAAACGACGAGCAGTACTTC. The encoded protein is CASSWGQGRNDEQYF.

This chain's CDR3 is CASSPPSREQYF. Here the CDR3 DNA reads TGTGCCAGCAGCCCCCCTTCTCGCGAGCAGTACTTC. The J gene is TRBJ2-7, the V gene TRBV13; no clear D gene. The CDR3 covers 12 residues. Trimming took off 5 bases at V and 6 bases at J, with 11 bases between the two ends. Germline CDR1 and CDR2: PRHDT and FYEKMQ (reference sequence). Complete variable domain (other parts from reference TRBV13 and TRBJ2-7): AAGVIQSPRHLIKEKRETATLKCYPIPRHDTVYWYQQGPGQDPQFLISFYEKMQSDKGSIPDRFSAQQFSDYHSELNMSSLELGDSALYFCASSPPSREQYFGPGTRLTVT.

V gene TRBV5-8 combines with J gene TRBJ2-1; maybe TRBD2 (7 bases). Trimming took 10 bases from V and 3 from J, leaving 20 bases between them. The CDR3 consists of 15 residues. Germline V gene sequence: CDR1 SGHTS, CDR2 YDEGEE. Written as DNA, the CDR3 is TGTGCCTTTGGGGGGGCCGCGGTGGGCTACAATGAGCAGTTCTTC. Its protein is CAFGGAAVGYNEQFF.

The chain couples TRBV6-6 to TRBJ1-2; unclear D gene. V lost 5 bases to trimming and J lost 8 bases, with 12 bases between them. There are 12 residues in the CDR3. Germline lookup yields CDR1 MNHNY and CDR2 SVGAGI (reference sequence). CDR3 loop: CASSPTSGGYTF. The CDR3 DNA reads TGTGCCAGCAGTCCGACGTCGGGAGGCTACACCTTC.

The chain combines TRBV25-1 with TRBJ2-3; 8 positions match TRBD2. Trimming cost V 6 bases and J 4 bases; bases outside gene matches: 9. This CDR3 contains 15 residues. The germline V gene has CDR1 MGHDK and CDR2 SYGVNS. The DNA for the CDR3 is TGTGCCAGCAGCCCCGGGGGACTAGGGTCAGATACGCAGTATTTT. Translation: CASSPGGLGSDTQYF.

The chain carries TRBV5-1 and TRBJ2-3; D is undetermined. CDR3 size: 14 residues. The V and J ends lost 5 bases and 4 bases respectively, with 14 bases between them. CDR1 and CDR2 (germline): SGHRS, YFSETQ. The chain's CDR3 is CASSPNVNPDTQYF. The DNA of the CDR3 is TGCGCCAGCAGTCCTAACGTAAACCCAGATACGCAGTATTTT.

This clone has only one observation. V gene TRBV19 combines with J gene TRBJ1-2, with D possibly being TRBD1 (6 bases). Per the germline V gene, CDR1 is LNHDA and CDR2 is SQIVND (reference sequence). V lost 5 bases and J 0 bases, leaving 13 bases between the germline ends. The CDR3 sequence is 15 residues long. The CDR3 DNA is TGTGCCAGTAGTCCCGCGAACAGGGCTAACTATGGCTACACCTTC. Protein product: CASSPANRANYGYTF.

The chain combines TRBV6-1 with TRBJ1-3; D not certain. Germline assignment: CDR1 MNHNS and CDR2 SASEGT. This CDR3 spans 15 amino acids. With 7 bases removed from V and 0 bases from J, the gap between germline ends came to 13 bases. DNA of the CDR3: TGTGCCAGCACCCAACTCCCCCTCTCTGGAAACACCATATATTTT. Its protein product is CASTQLPLSGNTIYF.

The chain employs TRBV7-2 and TRBJ2-3; 16 bases match TRBD2. The CDR3 is made up of 17 amino acids. Germline assignment: CDR1 SGHTA and CDR2 FQGNSA. With 4 bases clipped from V and 8 bases from J, the junction kept 9 bases outside the gene matches. The CDR3 nucleotides read TGTGCCAGCAGCTCACAGGGACTAGCGGGGGGGCAGGGTACGCAGTATTTT. Its protein product is CASSSQGLAGGQGTQYF. The full variable domain, in which reference TRBV7-2 and TRBJ2-3 provide the parts outside the CDR3, is GAGVSQSPSNKVTEKGKDVELRCDPISGHTALYWYRQSLGQGLEFLIYFQGNSAPDKSGLPSDRFSAERTGGSVSTLTIQRTQQEDSAVYLCASSSQGLAGGQGTQYFGPGTRLTVL.

This chain links TRBV6-1 with TRBJ2-5, with a weak D call TRBD2 (6 bases). The J call is doubtful: the DNA matches TRBJ2-7 better. The CDR3 is 13 amino acids. The germline V gene encodes CDR1 MNHNS and CDR2 SASEGT. The CDR3 loop reads CAIREEGSYEQYF. CDR3 sequence (DNA): TGTGCCATCAGGGAGGAAGGGTCCTACGAGCAGTACTTC.

CDR3 nucleotides: TGTGCCAGCAGACCTAGATCTGAGGGAACAACTAATGAAAAACTGTTTTTT. Its protein product is CASRPRSEGTTNEKLFF. This chain links TRBV21-1 with TRBJ1-4. TRBV21-1 is an annotated pseudogene. The CDR3 consists of 17 residues.

J is TRBJ1-5 and V is TRBV4-3; no clear D. This CDR3 is 13 amino acids long. The V gene lost 0 bases and the J gene lost 7 bases, with 7 bases spanning the gap. CDR1 is LGHNA and CDR2 is YSLEER in the germline V gene. The DNA for the CDR3 is TGCGCCAGCAGCCAAGAAATGGGCCAGCCCCAGCATTTT. The encoded protein is CASSQEMGQPQHF.

A single count supports this clone. The rearrangement links TRBV29-1 to TRBJ1-2; 7 nucleotides match TRBD1. V trimming: 8 bases; J trimming: 0 bases; junction bases outside the gene matches: 6. Germline lookup yields CDR1 SQVTM and CDR2 ANQGSEA. CDR3 length: 13 amino acids. The CDR3: CSISGTANYGYTF. CDR3 DNA: TGCAGCATTTCAGGGACAGCTAACTATGGCTACACCTTC.

The chain combines TRBV19 with TRBJ1-5; 10 bases align to TRBD1. The CDR3 extends over 15 amino acids. Looked up from germline, CDR1 is LNHDA and CDR2 is SQIVND (reference sequence). V was pared by 8 bases and J by 3 bases, with 7 bases of the junction left unmatched. CDR3 loop: CASVAGQGNNQPQHF. CDR3 nucleotides: TGTGCCAGTGTGGCGGGACAGGGGAACAATCAGCCCCAGCATTTT.

A few counts support this clone. The chain is built from TRBV5-1 and TRBJ2-5, with TRBD2 matching 15 bases. Trimming at V came to 4 bases and at J to 9 bases, leaving 10 bases not matched to a gene. Germline V CDR1 and CDR2: SGHRS, YFSETQ. The CDR3 extends over 16 amino acids. CDR3 in amino acids: CASSPSGTSGGRAQYF. CDR3 coding DNA: TGCGCCAGCAGCCCCTCCGGGACTAGCGGGGGGAGGGCCCAGTACTTC.

This clone was picked up a small number of times. This chain uses TRBV11-3 with TRBJ1-3, with D tentatively TRBD1 (5 bases). The CDR3 is 16 amino acids. Germline V CDR1 and CDR2: SGHNT, YENEEA. Trimming left V 1 base short and J 2 bases short, with 12 bases between. The CDR3 DNA reads TGTGCCAGCAGCTTAGGCGGGGACGGGACTGGAAACACCATATATTTT. Protein sequence: CASSLGGDGTGNTIYF.

This rearrangement joins TRBV14 to TRBJ1-1; D may be TRBD1 (6 bases). Germline-derived CDR1 and CDR2 are SGHDN and FVKESK. CDR3 size: 15 residues. V shed 4 bases and J shed 1 base, with 13 bases lying between them. The CDR3 region has the DNA TGTGCCAGCAGCCTGGGTATGGACAGGAACACTGAAGCTTTCTTT. Amino acid sequence: CASSLGMDRNTEAFF.

This rearrangement joins TRBV5-4 to TRBJ1-2; 9 nucleotides line up with TRBD1. Germline V gene sequence: CDR1 SGHNT, CDR2 YYREEE (reference sequence). Trimming removed 2 bases from V and 0 bases from J; junction bases left unmatched: 2. CDR3 length equals 15 residues. Here the CDR3 DNA reads TGTGCCAGCAGCTTTGGGGACAGGGCTAACTATGGCTACACCTTC. Residues: CASSFGDRANYGYTF.

This clone was observed a single time. The chain joins TRBV5-6 to TRBJ2-3; D gene unclear. Germline V CDR1 and CDR2: SGHDT, YYEEEE. V was shortened by 1 base and J by 5 bases, with 14 bases between the two germline ends. The CDR3 extends over 15 amino acids. CDR3: CASSLNMAAQDTQYF. Written as DNA, the CDR3 is TGTGCCAGCAGCTTGAATATGGCGGCCCAAGATACGCAGTATTTT.

Only one count was recorded for this clone. The genes are TRBV11-3 and TRBJ2-5; a weak D match, TRBD1 (6 bases). V dropped 1 base and J dropped 1 base, with 7 bases sitting between them. The CDR3 contains 14 residues. The germline gives CDR1 SGHNT, CDR2 YENEEA. CDR3 nucleotides: TGTGCCAGCAGCTTAGGGGGGCTCCAAGAGACCCAGTACTTC. Residues: CASSLGGLQETQYF.

The chain employs TRBV15 and TRBJ2-1, with D maybe TRBD1 (5 bases). Looked up from germline, CDR1 is LNHNV and CDR2 is YYDKDF (reference sequence). The CDR3 loop spans 14 amino acids. The V end lost 8 bases, the J end lost 4 bases, and 15 bases lay between the germline ends. CDR3 nucleotide sequence: TGTGCCACCGCCGGGCGTACAGGTTACAATGAGCAGTTCTTC. This sequence encodes CATAGRTGYNEQFF.

The chain links TRBV12-5 to TRBJ1-3; 8 nucleotides align to TRBD1. The CDR3 is made up of 16 amino acids. Germline V gene lookup returns CDR1 LGHNT and CDR2 FRNRAP. V trimming: 2 bases; J trimming: 3 bases; junction bases outside the gene matches: 6. The CDR3 DNA reads TGTGCTAGTGGTTTGAACTGGGGACAGGATGGAAACACCATATATTTT. It specifies CASGLNWGQDGNTIYF.

In this sample, this clone turned up a few times. Here the CDR3 DNA reads TGTGCCAGCAGTTACACAGGGTCCTCCTATAATTCACCCCTCCACTTT. Residues: CASSYTGSSYNSPLHF. This chain joins TRBV6-5 and TRBJ1-6; D perhaps matches TRBD1 (6 bases). CDR1 is MNHEY, CDR2 SVGAGI, per germline. Trimming stripped 2 bases from V and 0 bases from J, with 8 bases between. The CDR3 is 16 residues long.